One sample yielded the 6 T cell receptor beta chains listed below, sequenced in a study of metastatic and nonmetastatic thyroid tumors. Nobody among the patients had been given any treatment before thyroid surgery. TCRdb reanalyzed the PCR reads via MiXCR. The sample consists of about 6,400 clones, 30% to 35% of them appearing once. Sequenced: tumor tissue. The source is a female donor with papillary thyroid cancer or a benign thyroid nodule (not recorded which). Some clones in this sample may be carry-over from other donors' samples.

The chain employs TRBV4-1 and TRBJ2-7; the D is unclear. Trimming took off 2 bases at V and 5 bases at J, with 16 bases between the two ends. Germline V lookup: CDR1 MGHRA, CDR2 YSYEKL. This CDR3 comprises 15 residues. CDR3 in DNA: TGCGCCAGCAGCCAACCGGCGGCAGGCCTGCACGAGCAGTACTTC. This codes for CASSQPAAGLHEQYF.

This clone was seen a few times. J is TRBJ1-1 and V is TRBV6-1; D remains unclear. CDR3 size: 16 residues. Looked up from germline, CDR1 is MNHNS and CDR2 is SASEGT. V was shortened by 2 bases and J by 0 bases, with 13 bases between the two germline ends. CDR3 bases: TGTGCCAGCAGTGAATACCCACGGGGATTGAACACTGAAGCTTTCTTT. It translates to CASSEYPRGLNTEAFF.

There are many counts of this clone. A much larger clone lies a single base off, so this may be a read error. The rearrangement joins TRBV6-2 or TRBV6-3 to TRBJ2-7, with D uncertain. Germline V gene lookup returns CDR1 MNHEY and CDR2 SVGEGT. Between the trimmed V and J ends, which lost 0 bases and 2 bases, there was a span of 17 bases. The CDR3 totals 17 residues. The CDR3 loop reads CASSYSNALTETYEQYF. CDR3 coding DNA: TGTGCCAGCAGTTACTCGAATGCCCTCACAGAAACCTACGAGCAGTACTTC.

This clone was counted at least ten times. CDR3 residues: CASRLDRFRYEQYF. CDR3 nucleotides: TGTGCCAGCCGACTCGACAGGTTCCGCTACGAGCAGTACTTC. The chain combines TRBV5-5 with TRBJ2-7; D is perhaps TRBD1 (6 bases). The germline V gene encodes CDR1 SGHKS and CDR2 YYEKEE (reference sequence). V was shortened by 7 bases and J by 3 bases, with 17 bases between the two germline ends. The CDR3 contains 14 residues.

Within the sample, this clone is medium-sized. The chain is built from TRBV2 and TRBJ2-7, with 9 bases fitting TRBD1. Germline lookup yields CDR1 SNHLY and CDR2 FYNNEI. This CDR3 region has 14 residues. J was trimmed by 0 bases and V by 6 bases; bases with no gene match: 3. CDR3 protein: CASRTGGLSYEQYF. The CDR3 DNA reads TGTGCCAGCAGGACAGGGGGACTCTCCTACGAGCAGTACTTC.

Comments on this clone: The junction differs from germline at one of its ends, possibly a read error. The chain employs TRBV12-3 or TRBV12-4 and TRBJ2-3; D remains ambiguous. The CDR3 is 12 residues long. The CDR3 reads CSSWDDGSTQYF. The CDR3, as DNA: TGTTCCAGCTGGGATGATGGGTCTACGCAGTATTTT.